A single sample gave rise to the 3 T cell receptor beta chains below, sequenced in a study of cytomegalovirus exposure and HLA in healthy donors. Primers for the PCR totalled 60 Vbeta and 13 Jbeta. Some clones are missing from TCRdb's copy, which holds only in-frame ones; the method was immunoSEQ multiplex PCR. The sample records under 200,000 clones, more than 60% being singletons. The sample consisted of PBMCs. The source is a female donor in good health and CMV-seronegative.

V usage is TRBV14 and J usage is TRBJ1-1; D unresolved. The V gene's germline CDR1 is SGHDN and CDR2 FVKESK. V lost 4 bases and J lost 6, with 12 bases in between. This CDR3 has 13 residues. CDR3 nucleotides: TGTGCCAGCAGCCCCCTAGGATTCGCTGAAGCTTTCTTT. Protein: CASSPLGFAEAFF.

V usage is TRBV15 and J usage is TRBJ2-7; 14 bases fit TRBD2. The CDR3 is 17 residues long. CDR1 LNHNV and CDR2 YYDKDF come from the germline V gene (reference sequence). V was pared by 4 bases and J by 7 bases, with 12 bases of the junction left unmatched. The CDR3 coding sequence is TGTGCCACCAGCACAATAACGGGACTAGCGGGAGCTCAAGAGCAGTACTTC. Its protein is CATSTITGLAGAQEQYF.

Points on this clone: A junction end diverges from the germline sequence, so it may reflect a read error. The chain links TRBV6-5 to TRBJ1-1; TRBD1 might be the D (5 bases). CDR1 and CDR2 from the germline V gene are MNHEY and SVGAGI. The CDR3 has 14 amino acids. CDR3: CASSYSGGVLEAFF. CDR3 coding DNA: TGTGCCAGCAGCTACTCGGGGGGGGTACTTGAAGCTTTCTTT.